This TCR beta chain originates from a study of T cell repertoires in cytomegalovirus infection. Background on the study: Matching HLA type and CMV infection were both indicated by public TCR beta signatures. Study outcomes and limitations: There were carriers of CMV plus the relevant HLA, and cumulative public TCR beta family frequency identified them. HLA-C-restricted TCR beta clonotypes specific for CMV led the ex vivo response.

Each CDR3 protein gets one entry after TCRdb re-called the reads with MiXCR. The profile shows under 150,000 distinct CDR3 sequences, roughly a quarter of them singletons. With respect to this clonotype: Antigen: not known.

Germline values: CDR1 ENHRY, CDR2 SYGVKD. The J segment lost 5 bases and the V segment lost 2 bases, leaving 5 bases of the junction unmatched. This CDR3 spans 15 amino acids. The gene calls are TRBV10-3 and TRBJ2-1, with 8 bases that match TRBD1. The specimen was PBMCs, sequenced either directly or after in vitro stimulation (not recorded which). The TCR sequence derives from a human donor in good health (CMV status not recorded). Some clones in this sample may be carry-over from other donors' samples. The CDR3 DNA reads as TGTGCCATCAGTGAGGATCAGGGGGCCCACAATGAGCAGTTCTTC. Protein product: CAISEDQGAHNEQFF.